Sequencing of this TCR beta chain was carried out in a study of T cells after yellow fever vaccination. In the study overall: Preparation used SMART-Seq v4 Ultra Low Input for the low-cell-number fractions.

TCRdb re-derived calls from the 5' RACE reads in MiXCR, one entry per CDR3 protein. The data contain hundreds of thousands of distinct CDR3 sequences, roughly 13% of them seen just once; the ten biggest clones take up more than 13%. V was cut by 0 bases and J by 4 bases, with 18 bases left in between. The CDR3 length is 17 residues. The V gene's germline CDR1 is SGHDN and CDR2 FVKESK. The sequencing here drew on PBMCs, taken on the day of the yellow fever booster vaccination. This clonotype was obtained from a man under 40 who received the YFV17D yellow fever vaccine. The chain recombines TRBV14 with TRBJ2-5; weak D call: TRBD2 (5 bases). CDR3 region: CASSQDTGLMSGETQYF. For the CDR3, the DNA is TGTGCCAGCAGCCAAGATACGGGATTGATGAGCGGAGAGACCCAGTACTTC.